This T cell receptor (beta chain) emerged from a study of CD8 T cells in Susac syndrome (dated by TCRdb to between 2017 and 2020). With respect to the entire study: Among the Susac syndrome patients who were sequenced, clinically active disease was present in six and clinical remission was observed in fewer than 10. CD8+ T cell repertoire clonality was compared between over 9 healthy donors, some 14 Susac syndrome patients and around 15 multiple sclerosis patients. Repertoire sequencing was used to test whether CD8+ T cell activation and differentiation in Susac syndrome was antigen driven. At blood withdrawal, Susac syndrome patients were either therapy-naive, taking corticosteroids (in some cases with IVIg as well), or taking IVIg alone. Overall results and qualifications from the work: Clonal expansion was observed in Susac syndrome CD8+ repertoires, with the highest expansion in CD8+ TEMRA cells and greater expansion in clinically active than in remitting patients. In the total CD8+ and CD8+ TEMRA repertoires, 15 to 20 and five Susac-specific public clones, respectively, were identified. The study acknowledged that relatively few individuals were included in the TCR sequencing and HLA analysis.

CDR1 and CDR2 were assigned from the germline V gene as SQVTM and ANQGSEA. There are 11 amino acids in the CDR3, from cysteine to phenylalanine inclusive. Kept here is only the CDR3 DNA, which spans 33 bases and is read in frame from base 1. V sheds 5 bases and J sheds 7 bases, leaving 9 bases between their ends. High-throughput TCR beta sequencing profiled peripheral blood CD8+ and CD4+ T cells from healthy donors, Susac syndrome patients and multiple sclerosis patients. The Susac syndrome patients fulfilled recently defined diagnostic criteria for definite or probable disease. CD8+ TEMRA cells were enriched by FACS, while bulk CD8+ and CD4+ T cells were purified by magnetic negative isolation. Blood was collected in EDTA tubes and processed within 24 hours, with PBMCs isolated through density gradient centrifugation. PBMCs intended for TCR sequencing were cryopreserved in liquid nitrogen and were subsequently thawed in a 37 degrees C water bath. A purity of at least 90% was achieved for sorted or isolated CD4+, CD8+ and CD8+ TEMRA cells.

Worth noting for this clonotype: Its antigen is currently not known. No base quality values were provided; no much bigger clone lies one nucleotide off.

RNA was extracted with the RNeasy kit and 0.5 to 1 ug was reverse transcribed using random hexamers. TCR beta CDR3 regions were amplified with the immunoSEQ multiplex PCR assay covering 54 Vbeta and 13 Jbeta segments. PCR amplification bias was corrected by using a synthetic template baseline for primer optimization and computational correction. From the authors' description of their analysis: Reads were assigned to V, D and J genes according to IMGT and analyzed in immunoSEQ Analyzer, with only productive sequences retained. Clonality was computed as one minus Shannon entropy normalized by log2 of the number of productive unique sequences. For each patient and control, public and private clones were evaluated within the 100 most prevalent clones. Clones were defined as Susac-specific when absent from the healthy and MS cohorts, from approximately 970 published viral clones and from other ImmuneACCESS disease sequences. TCRdb's own reprocessing of the public reads used fastp at Q25 and MiXCR and kept productive beta chains. CDR3 protein sequences are deduplicated, and each keeps its most common genes and DNA. What appears here as the V and J calls and clone size reflects TCRdb's work, not the paper's. Here the sample has about 100,000 distinct CDR3 sequences; 95% occur a single time. In total, the top ten clones hold 0.25% to 0.35% of the sample.

Sequencing was carried out using CD8+ T cells from PBMCs. This TCR was sampled from a human donor with Susac syndrome. The chain was built from TRBV29-1 and TRBJ2-1; tentative D gene TRBD1, with 5 bases matching. This receptor has the CDR3 CSVWQGNEQFF. Here is the DNA: TGCAGCGTTTGGCAGGGAAATGAGCAGTTCTTC.